This T cell receptor (beta chain) appears in the sequencing data of a study of CD8+ T cells in alopecia areata. Background on the study: Treated patients swallowed 5 to 10 mg of oral tofacitinib twice daily. Tofacitinib ran for 6 to 18 months before 6 months off drug.

Sequencing used cDNA as its template, made by extracting RNA and reverse transcribing it. Libraries were prepared by immunoSEQ multiplex PCR; TCRdb keeps only in-frame clonotypes and omits some of them. The sample lists some 96,000 clones; around 55% were seen once. To note about this clone: Antigen specificity is unknown.

Study-level findings and limits: Between patients, shared TCR sequences were less clear than in mice. This was possibly due in part to HLA diversity in the patient population. Researchers say the link of baseline CD8+ expansion to response remains uncertain, with one nonresponder.

The V end lost 0 bases, the J end lost 6 bases, and 11 bases lay between the germline ends. CDR1 GTSNPN and CDR2 SVGIG come from the germline V gene (reference sequence). CDR3 size: 13 residues. As for treatment: oral pan-JAK inhibitor, 5-10 mg twice daily. V and J are TRBV30 and TRBJ1-2; D call uncertain. This receptor was obtained from a human donor with alopecia areata. The sample in question was CD8+ T cells sorted from blood, obtained at week 4, from a patient treated with tofacitinib. CDR3 sequence reads: CAWSVGSVDGYTF. In DNA, the CDR3 is TGTGCCTGGAGTGTGGGGAGTGTGGATGGCTACACCTTC.